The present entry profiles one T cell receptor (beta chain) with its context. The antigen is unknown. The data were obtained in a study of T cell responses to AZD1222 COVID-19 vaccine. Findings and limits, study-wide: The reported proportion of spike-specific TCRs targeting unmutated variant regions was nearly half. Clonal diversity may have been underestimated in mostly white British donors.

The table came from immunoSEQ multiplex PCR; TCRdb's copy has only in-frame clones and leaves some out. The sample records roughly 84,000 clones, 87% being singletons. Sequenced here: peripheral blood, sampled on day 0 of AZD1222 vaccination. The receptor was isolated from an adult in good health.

The CDR3 loop is CASTPHGFYNSPLHF. The CDR3 DNA reads as TGTGCCAGCACACCCCACGGGTTCTATAATTCACCCCTCCACTTT. The V and J genes are TRBV2 and TRBJ1-6; no reliable D call. V shed 7 bases and J shed 3 bases, with 13 bases lying between them. Germline-derived CDR1 and CDR2 are SNHLY and FYNNEI. The length of the CDR3 is 15 residues.